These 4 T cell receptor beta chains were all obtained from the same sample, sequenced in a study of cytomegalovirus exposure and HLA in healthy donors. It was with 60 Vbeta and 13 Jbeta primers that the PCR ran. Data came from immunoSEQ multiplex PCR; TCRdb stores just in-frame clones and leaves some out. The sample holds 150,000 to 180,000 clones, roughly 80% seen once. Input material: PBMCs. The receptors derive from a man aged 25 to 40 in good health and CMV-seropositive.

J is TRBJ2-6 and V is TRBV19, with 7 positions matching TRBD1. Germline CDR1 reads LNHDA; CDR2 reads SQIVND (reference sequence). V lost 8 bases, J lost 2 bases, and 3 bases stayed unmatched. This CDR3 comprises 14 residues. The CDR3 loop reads CASFTGAGANVLTF. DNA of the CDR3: TGTGCCAGTTTTACAGGGGCTGGGGCCAACGTCCTGACTTTC.

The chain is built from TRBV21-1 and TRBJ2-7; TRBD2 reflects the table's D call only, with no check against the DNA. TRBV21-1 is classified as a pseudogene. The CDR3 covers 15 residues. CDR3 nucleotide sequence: TGTGACTTCGCCGGGACTAGACGGTTAGGGTACGAGCAGTACTTC. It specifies CDFAGTRRLGYEQYF.

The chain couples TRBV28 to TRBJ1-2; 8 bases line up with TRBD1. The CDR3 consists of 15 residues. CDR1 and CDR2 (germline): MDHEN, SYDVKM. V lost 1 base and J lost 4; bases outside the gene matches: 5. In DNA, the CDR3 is TGTGCCAGCAGTTTATCTCAGGGGGCGAGCTATGGCTACACCTTC. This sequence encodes CASSLSQGASYGYTF.

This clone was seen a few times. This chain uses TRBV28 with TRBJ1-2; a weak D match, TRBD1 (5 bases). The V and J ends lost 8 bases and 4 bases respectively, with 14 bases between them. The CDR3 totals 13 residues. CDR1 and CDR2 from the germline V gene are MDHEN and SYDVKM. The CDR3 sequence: CASGRGTGYGYTF. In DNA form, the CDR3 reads TGTGCCAGCGGCCGGGGGACGGGCTATGGCTACACCTTC.